Sequencing of this TCR beta chain was carried out in a study of beta chain features in type 1 diabetes. Study as a whole: Cells sorted and examined across all samples totaled approximately 100,000,000. Overall study results and limits: Type 1 diabetes patients had TCRB CDR3s that were shorter (moderately but significantly so) in all four CD4+ subsets. An over-representation of cells with high TCR expression could result from cDNA sequencing. Comparison showed that naive, central memory and Treg TCRB repertoires appeared more similar among patients than among healthy donors.

Based on CD45RO/CCR7/CD25/CD127/CD95/CD27, CD4+ regulatory, stem cell-like memory, naive and central memory cells were sorted. As to this clone: Antigen unknown.

The study reverse transcribed the entire isolated RNA, so it sequenced expressed TCRB transcripts. Assay used: immunoSEQ multiplex PCR; TCRdb lists only in-frame clones, some missing. Of around 250,000 clones listed, over 20% are singletons. The V end was cut by 6 bases, the J end by 7 bases, with 13 bases between. CDR1 is MNHEY, CDR2 SVGAGI, per germline. The CDR3 contains 13 residues. This chain joins TRBV6-5 and TRBJ2-1; D is possibly TRBD2 (6 bases). This clonotype originated in a woman aged 40-49 years with type 1 diabetes. Sequencing was done on a sample of naive CD4+ T cells from blood. In nucleotides, the CDR3 is TGTGCCAGCAGCGCGCGAGGAGGGAATGAGCAGTTCTTC. Its translation: CASSARGGNEQFF.